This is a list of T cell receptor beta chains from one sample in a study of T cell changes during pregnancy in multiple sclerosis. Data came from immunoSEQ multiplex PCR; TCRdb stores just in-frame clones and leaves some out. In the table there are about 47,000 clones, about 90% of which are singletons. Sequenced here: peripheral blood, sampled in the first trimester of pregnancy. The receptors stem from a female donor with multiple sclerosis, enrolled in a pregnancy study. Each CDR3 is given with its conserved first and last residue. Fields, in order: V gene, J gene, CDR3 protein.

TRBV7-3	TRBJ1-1	CASSSVAGAEAFF
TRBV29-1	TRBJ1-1	CSVTTGGFTEAFF
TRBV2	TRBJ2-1	CASSPGTSGGPKRNEQFF
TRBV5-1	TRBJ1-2	CASSLGQGDGYTF
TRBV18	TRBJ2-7	CASSPPGQPYEQYF
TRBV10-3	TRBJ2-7	CAIKFDGSYEQYF
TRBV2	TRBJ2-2	CASSQSRQGRTGELFF
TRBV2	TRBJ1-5	CASKGRGNQPQHF
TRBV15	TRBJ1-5	CATSRVGRGTSNQPQHF
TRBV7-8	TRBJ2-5	CASSLDGAGGTQYF
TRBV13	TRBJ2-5	CASSNRDRAQETQYF
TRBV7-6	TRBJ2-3	CASSPARQGGTDTQYF
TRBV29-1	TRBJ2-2	CSVFTGGLGTGELFF
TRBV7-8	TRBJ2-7	CASSFSTTHDQYF
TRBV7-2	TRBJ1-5	CASSLARGNQPQHF
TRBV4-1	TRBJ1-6	CASSQEVESPLHF
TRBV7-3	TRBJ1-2	CASSLIMSGVGKADGYTF
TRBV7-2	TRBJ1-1	CASSLGGQGSEAFF
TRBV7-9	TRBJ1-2	CASSPRGDRGRGYTF
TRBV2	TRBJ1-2	CAGRYNEGGYTF
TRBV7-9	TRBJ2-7	CASSYALASEQYF
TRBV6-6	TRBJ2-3	CASSYPGTGGTDTQYF
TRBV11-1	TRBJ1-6	CASSRQGASNSPLHF
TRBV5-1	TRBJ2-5	CASSWQGAETQYF
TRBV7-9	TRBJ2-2	CASSLVVWGDTGELFF
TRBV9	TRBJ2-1	CASSAGTGGFGEQFF
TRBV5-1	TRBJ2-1	CASSLEGHNEQFF
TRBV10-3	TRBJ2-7	CATTEQISYEQYF
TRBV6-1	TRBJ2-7	CASSELTGSSYEQYF
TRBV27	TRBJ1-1	CASARLLEGKAFF
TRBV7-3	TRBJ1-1	CASSPQRETEAFF
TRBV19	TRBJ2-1	CASSIVAGPISSYNEQFF
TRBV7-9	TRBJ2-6	CASSLARTGVNVLTF
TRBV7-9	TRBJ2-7	CASSHRDRGSEEQYF
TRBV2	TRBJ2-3	CASSILAGGPDTQYF
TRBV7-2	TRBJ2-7	CASSLEEGDRGLYEQYF
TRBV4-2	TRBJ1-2	CASSLDGDGGGSYGYTF
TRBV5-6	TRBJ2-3	CASRTTRRADTQYF
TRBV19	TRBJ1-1	CASSTLADRGIVNTEAFF
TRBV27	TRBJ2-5	CASSHGDRGARETQYF
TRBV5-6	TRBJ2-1	CASSFGLGTGMFDEQFF
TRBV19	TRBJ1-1	CASSIDRENTEAFF
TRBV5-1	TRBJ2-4	CASSTVSVDTKNIQYF
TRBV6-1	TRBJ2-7	CASSPSVEVSEQYF
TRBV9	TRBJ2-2	CASTGTSGVDGELFF
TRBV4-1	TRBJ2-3	CASSPWTSGYTDTQYF
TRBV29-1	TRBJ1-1	CSVDTDPGTGGTEAFF
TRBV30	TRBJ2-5	CAWSATGVETQYF
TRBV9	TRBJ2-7	CASSRNTGFNEQYF
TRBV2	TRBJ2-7	CASKPGTAHEQYF
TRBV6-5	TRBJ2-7	CASRDRILTYEQYF
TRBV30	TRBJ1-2	CAWSVAGTGGRGYTF
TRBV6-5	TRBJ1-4	CASRDWASNEKLFF
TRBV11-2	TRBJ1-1	CASSSLVSDTEAFF
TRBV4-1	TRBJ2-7	CASSPRTSGAFEQYF
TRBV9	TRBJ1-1	CASTPREGGGEAFF
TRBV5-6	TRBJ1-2	CASSPGGGTSIYGYTF